Included here is one T cell receptor (beta chain) sequence, with context. Sequenced by immunoSEQ multiplex PCR; TCRdb stores in-frame clones only, minus some. The sample includes 140,000 to 150,000 clones, roughly 88% of them seen just once. The data originate from a study of blood T cell repertoires in COVID-19. Trimming cost V 4 bases and J 2 bases, with 10 bases left between them. CDR1 is SGDLS, CDR2 YYNGEE, per germline. The CDR3 has 14 amino acids. The receptor was derived from a woman between 50 and 59 years old with acute or convalescent COVID-19. The V call is TRBV9, the J call TRBJ1-5; D gene unclear. The sequencing sample was made of peripheral blood. Here the CDR3 DNA reads TGTGCCAGCAGCCCCCGCAGTGGCAATCAGCCCCAGCATTTT. Residues: CASSPRSGNQPQHF.